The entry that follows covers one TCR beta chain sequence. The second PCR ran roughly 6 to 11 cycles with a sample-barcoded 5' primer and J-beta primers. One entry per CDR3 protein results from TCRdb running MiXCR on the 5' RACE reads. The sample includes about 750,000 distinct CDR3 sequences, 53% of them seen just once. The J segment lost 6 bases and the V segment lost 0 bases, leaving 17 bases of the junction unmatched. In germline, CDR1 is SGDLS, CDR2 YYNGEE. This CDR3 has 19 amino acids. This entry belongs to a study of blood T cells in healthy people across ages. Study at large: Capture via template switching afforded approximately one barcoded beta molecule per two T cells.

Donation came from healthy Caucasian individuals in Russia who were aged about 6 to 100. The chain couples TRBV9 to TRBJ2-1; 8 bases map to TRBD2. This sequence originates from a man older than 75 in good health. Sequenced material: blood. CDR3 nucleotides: TGTGCCAGCAGCGTAGATAGCGGGAAAAATCTTGGCTTCGGCAATGAGCAGTTCTTC. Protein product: CASSVDSGKNLGFGNEQFF.